The source of this T cell receptor beta chain is a study of T cell repertoires in cytomegalovirus infection. Whole-study findings and limits: Across the ex vivo response, the dominant clonotypes were HLA-C-restricted CMV-specific TCR beta clonotypes.

On this clonotype itself: Its specificity is unknown. The junction shows a germline mismatch at one end, possibly a read error.

This CDR3 is built from 19 residues. Germline-derived CDR1 and CDR2 are MNHNY and SVGAGI (reference sequence). MiXCR, applied by TCRdb to the reads, yields one record per CDR3 protein. The table shows fewer than 950,000 distinct CDR3 sequences, with 32% occurring only once. The sample consisted of cultured CD8+ T cells from PBMCs, taken from culture after CMV antigen stimulation. The receptor was derived from a human donor in good health (CMV status not recorded). Some clones in this sample may be carry-over from other donors' samples. The V call is TRBV6-6, the J call TRBJ2-5; weak D call: TRBD1 (5 bases). The chain's CDR3 is CASSYSITVGPGEQETQNF. Written as DNA, the CDR3 is TGTGCCAGCAGTTACTCGATTACGGTGGGGCCGGGTGAACAAGAGACCCAGAACTTC.